The T cell receptor (beta chain) under discussion was sequenced for a study of cytomegalovirus exposure and HLA in healthy donors. Worth noting for this clone: Its antigen is not known.

Points from the study as a whole: According to the study, about 180 TCR beta chains were cytomegalovirus-associated. Sequencing had likely introduced a cluster of highly shared sequence variants as an artifact.

The PCR contained 60 Vbeta and 13 Jbeta primers. Method: immunoSEQ multiplex PCR; TCRdb's copy keeps in-frame clones and lacks some. The table includes roughly 150,000 clones, about two thirds detected once. The receptor's source is a man aged 25-45 years in good health and CMV-seropositive. The specimen was PBMCs.

The CDR3 DNA follows: TGTGCCAGCAGACCTGAGACTAGCATCAACACCGGGGAGCTGTTTTTT. This sequence encodes CASRPETSINTGELFF. V and J are TRBV2 and TRBJ2-2; 7 bases agree with TRBD2. This CDR3 spans 16 amino acids. V dropped 6 bases and J dropped 2; count of bases not matched to a gene: 9. Germline-derived CDR1 and CDR2 are SNHLY and FYNNEI.